What follows are 9 T cell receptor beta chains derived from one specimen sequenced in a study of human T cells and chemical hapten exposure. This sample's time point: pre-sensitization, week 0. The treatment: therapeutic diphenylcyclopropenone sensitization with weekly scalp DPC. One entry per CDR3 protein results from TCRdb running MiXCR on the RACE reads. This table has about 300,000 distinct CDR3 sequences, about 5% appearing once. The input for sequencing was whole blood, taken in connection with sensitization to the hapten diphenylcyclopropenone (DPC). These receptor sequences come from a woman aged 18-35 years with alopecia areata. Some clones in this sample may be carry-over from other donors' samples.

This clonotype has at least ten counts. The chain is built from TRBV19 and TRBJ1-5; D is undetermined. The CDR3 is 14 residues long. Deletions cut 4 bases from V and 2 bases from J, with 9 bases between. Germline V CDR1 and CDR2: LNHDA, SQIVND (reference sequence). The CDR3 reads CASSNRYGNQPQHF. The CDR3 nucleotides are TGTGCCAGTAGTAACCGTTATGGCAATCAGCCCCAGCATTTT.

This clonotype came up a few times. The chain carries TRBV4-2 and TRBJ2-3; 9 bases are a match to TRBD2. From germline, CDR1 is LGHNA and CDR2 YNFKEQ. The CDR3 totals 16 residues. The V gene end was trimmed by 0 bases and the J gene end by 6 bases; junction bases not matched to a gene: 7. The CDR3 coding sequence is TGTGCCAGCAGCCAAGATGTGAGCGGGGGGCCCGATACGCAGTATTTT. Its protein product is CASSQDVSGGPDTQYF.

The V and J genes are TRBV20-1 and TRBJ2-4, with TRBD2 matching 14 bases. The CDR3 totals 15 residues. V lost 3 bases and J lost 5; bases outside the gene matches: 3. CDR1 is DFQATT, CDR2 SNEGSKA, per germline (reference sequence). CDR3 nucleotide sequence: TGCAGTGCTAGGGGGACTAGCGGGGGCCAAAACATTCAGTACTTC. It is translated as CSARGTSGGQNIQYF.

This clonotype was counted ten times or more. CDR3 bases: TGTGCCAGCGGCTATAGCAATCAGCCCCAGCATTTT. Translating gives CASGYSNQPQHF. The chain joins TRBV6-5 to TRBJ1-5; D is uncertain. V was clipped by 8 bases and J by 0 bases, with 5 bases between them. The CDR3 loop spans 12 amino acids. Germline CDR1 is MNHEY and CDR2 is SVGAGI.

The chain combines TRBV29-1 with TRBJ2-3; TRBD2 matches at 11 bases. This CDR3 spans 14 amino acids. V lost 6 bases, J lost 1 base, and 3 bases stayed unmatched. Germline V gives CDR1 SQVTM, CDR2 ANQGSEA. The CDR3 DNA follows: TGCAGCGTCGAGACTAGCGGGGGCACAGATACGCAGTATTTT. It is translated as CSVETSGGTDTQYF.

CDR3 sequence: CSARDYTSNQPQHF. DNA of the CDR3: TGCAGTGCTAGGGATTACACTAGCAATCAGCCCCAGCATTTT. The genes are TRBV20-1 and TRBJ1-5; D is ambiguous. V lost 3 bases to trimming and J lost 0 bases, with 9 bases between them. This CDR3 contains 14 residues. Germline V lookup: CDR1 DFQATT, CDR2 SNEGSKA (reference sequence).

Many counts were recorded for this clonotype. This sequence joins TRBV28 and TRBJ1-4, with 9 positions matching TRBD1. The CDR3 is made up of 14 amino acids. V lost 8 bases, J lost 7 bases, and 8 bases stayed unmatched. The V gene's germline CDR1 is MDHEN and CDR2 SYDVKM. CDR3 bases: TGTGCCAGCGTCCACGGGGACAGGGTTGAAAAACTGTTTTTT. Encoded protein: CASVHGDRVEKLFF.

This clonotype was counted many times. The chain recombines TRBV5-4 with TRBJ2-7, with 14 bases fitting TRBD2. The germline V gene encodes CDR1 SGHNT and CDR2 YYREEE (reference sequence). Trimming removed 4 bases from V and 7 bases from J; junction bases left unmatched: 13. This CDR3 spans 17 amino acids. The CDR3 spells CASSETSGGAGPLEQYF. DNA of the CDR3: TGTGCCAGCAGCGAGACTAGCGGGGGGGCGGGCCCTTTGGAGCAGTACTTC.

This clonotype was found a few times. The chain uses TRBV7-2 and TRBJ2-1; 7 bases agree with TRBD2. Germline V gene sequence: CDR1 SGHTA, CDR2 FQGNSA. Germline trimming cut 5 bases from V and 4 bases from J; bases unmatched to any gene: 8. This CDR3 spans 15 amino acids. Here the CDR3 reads CASSTRGTTYNEQFF. The CDR3 bases are TGTGCCAGCAGCACCCGAGGGACTACATACAATGAGCAGTTCTTC.